The clone carrying this T cell receptor beta chain was seen only a few times. This entry belongs to a study of T cell changes during pregnancy in multiple sclerosis. This CDR3 is 16 amino acids long. Looked up from germline, CDR1 is SGDLS and CDR2 is YYNGEE. The ends lost 0 bases at V and 0 bases at J; junction bases unmatched: 4. Only in-frame clones appear in the TCRdb table, and some are missing; sequencing was by immunoSEQ multiplex PCR. The sample has 34,000 or so clones, approximately 90% seen once. The sequencing here drew on peripheral blood, taken in the second trimester of pregnancy. The chain recombines TRBV9 with TRBJ1-1; TRBD1 matches at 8 bases. The clonotype was recovered from a female donor in good health, enrolled as a control in a pregnancy study. The CDR3 reads CASSVGGTGLNTEAFF. The CDR3 bases are TGTGCCAGCAGCGTAGGTGGGACAGGCTTGAACACTGAAGCTTTCTTT.